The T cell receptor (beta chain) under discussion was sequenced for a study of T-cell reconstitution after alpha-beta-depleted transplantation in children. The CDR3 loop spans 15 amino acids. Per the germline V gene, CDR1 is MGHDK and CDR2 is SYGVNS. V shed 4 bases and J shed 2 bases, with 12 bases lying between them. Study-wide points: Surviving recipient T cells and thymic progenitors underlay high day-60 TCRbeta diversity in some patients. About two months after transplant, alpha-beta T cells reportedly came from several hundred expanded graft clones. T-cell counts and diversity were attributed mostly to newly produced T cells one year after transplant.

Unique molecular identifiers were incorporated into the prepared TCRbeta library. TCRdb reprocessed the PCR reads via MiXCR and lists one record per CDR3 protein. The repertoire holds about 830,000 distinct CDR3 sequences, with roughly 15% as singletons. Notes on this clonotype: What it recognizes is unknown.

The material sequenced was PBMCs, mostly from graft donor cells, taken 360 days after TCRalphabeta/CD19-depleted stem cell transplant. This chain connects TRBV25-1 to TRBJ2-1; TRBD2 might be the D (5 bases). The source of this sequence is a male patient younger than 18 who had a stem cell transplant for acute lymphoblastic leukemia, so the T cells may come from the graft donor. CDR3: CASSGAEAAYNEQFF. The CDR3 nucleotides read TGTGCCAGCAGTGGGGCGGAGGCCGCCTACAATGAGCAGTTCTTC.